One and the same sample provided the 22 T cell receptor beta chains below, sequenced in a study of blood T cell repertoires in COVID-19. Here immunoSEQ multiplex PCR was the method, and the copy in TCRdb shows in-frame clones only, minus some. The table lists 380,000 or so clones, around 87% of them singletons. The sequencing input was PBMCs or T cells enriched from blood (not recorded which). The receptors come from a man under 40 who had recovered from COVID-19.

This rearrangement joins TRBV7-9 to TRBJ2-5, with 14 bases aligning to TRBD2. Germline loops: CDR1 SEHNR, CDR2 FQNEAQ (reference sequence). This CDR3 region has 15 residues. V lost 11 bases, J lost 3 bases, and 8 bases stayed unmatched. In DNA form, the CDR3 reads TGTGCCGGGGGACTAGCGGGGGCACGAAAAGAGACCCAGTACTTC. Amino acid sequence: CAGGLAGARKETQYF.

This clone was picked up one time. The V gene is TRBV19, the J gene TRBJ2-6; TRBD1 is a possible D gene (8 bases). CDR1 and CDR2 (germline): LNHDA, SQIVND (reference sequence). CDR3 length: 16 amino acids. The V end lost 6 bases, the J end lost 4 bases, and 16 bases lay between the germline ends. The CDR3 sequence is CASREQGGAGANVLTF. The CDR3 region has the DNA TGTGCCAGTAGGGAACAGGGGGGGGCGGGGGCCAACGTCCTGACTTTC.

This chain links TRBV5-1 with TRBJ2-1; 15 bases line up with TRBD2. CDR1 is SGHRS, CDR2 YFSETQ, per germline. The J segment lost 8 bases and the V segment lost 3 bases, leaving 9 bases of the junction unmatched. The CDR3 runs to 17 residues. The CDR3 bases are TGCGCCAGCAGCTCCCGGACTAGCGGGGGGGCGTCGGATGAGCAGTTCTTC. Its protein product is CASSSRTSGGASDEQFF. Using reference TRBV5-1 and TRBJ2-1 for the parts outside the CDR3, the full variable domain is KAGVTQTPRYLIKTRGQQVTLSCSPISGHRSVSWYQQTPGQGLQFLFEYFSETQRNKGNFPGRFSGRQFSNSRSEMNVSTLELGDSALYLCASSSRTSGGASDEQFFGPGTRLTVL.

J is TRBJ1-4 and V is TRBV18; 7 nucleotides agree with TRBD1. With V trimmed by 3 bases and J by 7 bases, 8 bases remained unmatched. Germline assignment: CDR1 KGHSH and CDR2 LQKENI. The CDR3 has 15 amino acids. This chain's CDR3 is CASSPSRQGGEKLFF. Here the CDR3 DNA reads TGTGCCAGCTCACCTTCTCGACAGGGAGGTGAAAAACTGTTTTTT.

In DNA form, the CDR3 reads TGTGCCAGCAGCTTGTCCGCACGACTAGCGGTGAACACCGGGGAGCTGTTTTTT. It translates to CASSLSARLAVNTGELFF. This chain joins TRBV5-5 and TRBJ2-2; 9 positions match TRBD2. Germline CDR1 and CDR2: SGHKS and YYEKEE (reference sequence). This CDR3 is 18 amino acids long. The V gene end was trimmed by 1 base and the J gene end by 1 base; junction bases not matched to a gene: 8.

V and J are TRBV30 and TRBJ1-4, with D tentatively TRBD1 (5 bases). V was clipped by 1 base and J by 10 bases, with 13 bases between them. CDR1 GTSNPN and CDR2 SVGIG come from the germline V gene (reference sequence). CDR3 length: 13 residues. CDR3 region: CAWSAGAVGKLFF. CDR3 DNA: TGTGCCTGGAGTGCTGGGGCCGTAGGAAAACTGTTTTTT.

The genes are TRBV5-1 and TRBJ1-1; D is ambiguous. Trimming took off 3 bases at V and 3 bases at J, with 9 bases between the two ends. In germline, CDR1 is SGHRS, CDR2 YFSETQ. The CDR3 spans 13 residues. CDR3 sequence reads: CASSSDSHTEAFF. Written as DNA, the CDR3 is TGCGCCAGCAGCTCCGACTCCCACACTGAAGCTTTCTTT.

The rearrangement uses TRBV27 and TRBJ2-7; D perhaps matches TRBD2 (6 bases). The CDR3 sequence is 18 residues long. Trimming cost V 2 bases and J 2 bases, with 22 bases left between them. The germline gives CDR1 MNHEY, CDR2 SMNVEV (reference sequence). In DNA form, the CDR3 reads TGTGCCAGCAGTTTACGAGCGATACGGGGCGGGGTCACCTACGAGCAGTACTTC. Amino acids: CASSLRAIRGGVTYEQYF.

CDR3 in DNA: TGTGCCAGCAGCATGGGCCGGATCGAGCGGGGGGGGCAGTACCAAGAGACCCAGTACTTC. Translation gives CASSMGRIERGGQYQETQYF. The rearrangement uses TRBV5-4 and TRBJ2-5; TRBD2 aligns across 10 bases. The CDR3 runs 20 residues. The germline V gene encodes CDR1 SGHNT and CDR2 YYREEE (reference sequence). The trim removed 4 bases at V and 0 bases at J, leaving 18 bases unmatched.

This rearrangement joins TRBV19 to TRBJ2-3, with 11 bases aligning to TRBD2. V shed 6 bases, J shed 0 bases, and the junction held 5 bases outside the gene matches. The CDR3 totals 16 residues. The germline V gene encodes CDR1 LNHDA and CDR2 SQIVND (reference sequence). The CDR3 spells CASSRIAGGSTDTQYF. DNA of the CDR3: TGTGCCAGTAGCCGGATAGCGGGGGGGAGCACAGATACGCAGTATTTT.

This rearrangement joins TRBV7-2 to TRBJ2-3, with 9 nucleotides matching TRBD2. Germline-derived CDR1 and CDR2 are SGHTA and FQGNSA. Trimming removed 2 bases from V and 0 bases from J; junction bases left unmatched: 9. The CDR3 is made up of 18 amino acids. For the CDR3, the DNA is TGTGCCAGCAGCTTAATATTTAGCGGGGGAACTAGCACAGATACGCAGTATTTT. Its translation is CASSLIFSGGTSTDTQYF.

The chain joins TRBV6-2 or TRBV6-3 to TRBJ1-1; 9 bases are shared with TRBD1. Per germline, CDR1 MNHEY and CDR2 SVGEGT. V shed 2 bases, J shed 6 bases, and the junction held 4 bases outside the gene matches. The CDR3 is made up of 14 amino acids. CDR3 in amino acids: CASSYTGGFSEAFF. As DNA, the CDR3 is TGTGCCAGCAGTTACACAGGGGGCTTTTCTGAAGCTTTCTTT.

This chain links TRBV10-3 with TRBJ2-7; D gene unclear. Trimming removed 0 bases from V and 3 bases from J, with 9 bases in between. CDR1 and CDR2 (germline): ENHRY, SYGVKD. The CDR3 totals 14 residues. The CDR3 loop reads CAISESWRNYEQYF. CDR3 DNA sequence: TGTGCCATCAGTGAGTCCTGGAGAAACTACGAGCAGTACTTC.

The CDR3 DNA follows: TGTGCCAGCAGCTACTCGAGCGCCAGCACAGATACGCAGTATTTT. Translation: CASSYSSASTDTQYF. V usage is TRBV9 and J usage is TRBJ2-3; D gene uncertain. Germline assignment: CDR1 SGDLS and CDR2 YYNGEE. The V end was cut by 4 bases, the J end by 0 bases, with 12 bases between. This CDR3 has 15 amino acids.

The chain is built from TRBV10-3 and TRBJ1-2; 8 bases match TRBD1. The germline gives CDR1 ENHRY, CDR2 SYGVKD. CDR3 length: 16 residues. V shed 6 bases, J shed 0 bases, and the junction held 9 bases outside the gene matches. CDR3 sequence: CAISDPRDRSNYGYTF. The CDR3 coding sequence is TGTGCCATCAGCGACCCCCGGGACAGGTCTAACTATGGCTACACCTTC.

The chain joins TRBV10-3 to TRBJ1-1; D perhaps matches TRBD1 (5 bases). The CDR3 runs 13 residues. V shed 5 bases and J shed 2 bases, with 9 bases lying between them. Germline values: CDR1 ENHRY, CDR2 SYGVKD. The CDR3 loop is CAISRDRNTEAFF. CDR3 nucleotides: TGTGCCATCAGTCGCGACAGAAACACTGAAGCTTTCTTT.

The chain combines TRBV6-5 with TRBJ2-1; 7 nucleotides match TRBD1. The CDR3 length is 14 residues. V lost 6 bases to trimming and J lost 4 bases; unmatched junction nucleotides: 6. Germline CDR1 is MNHEY and CDR2 is SVGAGI. The CDR3 coding sequence is TGTGCCAGCAGCCCCCCGACAGGGTACAATGAGCAGTTCTTC. Translated, it gives CASSPPTGYNEQFF.

In this sample, this clone turned up once. The gene calls are TRBV10-3 and TRBJ2-6; perhaps TRBD2 as D (5 bases). In germline, CDR1 is ENHRY, CDR2 SYGVKD. With 2 bases removed from V and 1 base from J, the gap between germline ends came to 18 bases. This CDR3 has 19 residues. The CDR3: CAISEDSFVGKSGANVLTF. DNA for the CDR3: TGTGCCATCAGTGAGGACTCTTTTGTCGGGAAATCTGGGGCCAACGTCCTGACTTTC.

The chain combines TRBV9 with TRBJ1-4; 8 positions match TRBD1. Germline-derived CDR1 and CDR2 are SGDLS and YYNGEE. V was clipped by 4 bases and J by 4 bases; unmatched bases: 6. This CDR3 spans 15 amino acids. The chain's CDR3 is CASSLRDRINEKLFF. CDR3 sequence (DNA): TGTGCCAGCAGCCTTAGGGACAGGATTAATGAAAAACTGTTTTTT. Using reference TRBV9 and TRBJ1-4 for the parts outside the CDR3, the full variable domain is DSGVTQTPKHLITATGQRVTLRCSPRSGDLSVYWYQQSLDQGLQFLIQYYNGEERAKGNILERFSAQQFPDLHSELNLSSLELGDSALYFCASSLRDRINEKLFFGSGTQLSVL.

The chain is built from TRBV4-3 and TRBJ2-7, with 7 bases lining up with TRBD1. After removal of 0 bases from V and 5 bases from J, the junction contained 13 bases not matched to a gene. The CDR3 contains 17 residues. Germline V gene sequence: CDR1 LGHNA, CDR2 YSLEER. The CDR3, as DNA: TGCGCCAGCAGCCAAGAGATGGGCCAGGGGGTCTTCGACGAGCAGTACTTC. It specifies CASSQEMGQGVFDEQYF.

The chain has TRBV3-1 (or the pseudogene TRBV3-2) and TRBJ2-1; 13 nucleotides align to TRBD2. The V gene end was trimmed by 4 bases and the J gene end by 7 bases; junction bases not matched to a gene: 7. CDR1 and CDR2 from the germline V gene are LGHDT and YNNKEL (reference sequence). CDR3 length: 16 amino acids. The CDR3 is CASSPPTSGGLNEQFF. The DNA for the CDR3 is TGTGCCAGCAGCCCGCCGACTAGCGGGGGGTTAAATGAGCAGTTCTTC.

Comments on this clone: The junction and the germline gene differ at one end; a read error may be behind it. The rearrangement links TRBV7-7 to TRBJ2-5, with D hard to call. The germline CDR1 and CDR2 sequences are SSHAT and FNYEAQ (reference sequence). The CDR3 runs to 15 residues. The CDR3 region has the DNA TGTGCTAGCAGCTTAGGTCGTCTCGCGGAAGAGACCCAGTACTTC. Its protein product is CASSLGRLAEETQYF. Full variable domain (rest looked up from reference TRBV7-7 and TRBJ2-5): GAGVSQSPRYKVTKRGQDVTLRCDPISSHATLYWYQQALGQGPEFLTYFNYEAQPDKSGLPSDRFSAERPEGSISTLTIQRTEQRDSAMYRCASSLGRLAEETQYFGPGTRLLVL.